These T cell receptor beta chains were read from a single sample in a study of T cells after yellow fever vaccination. In TCRdb, the 5' RACE reads were re-called with MiXCR into one record per CDR3 protein. Of under 150,000 distinct CDR3 sequences in the sample, 13% to 15% are singletons; the top ten hold approximately 39%. The sample in question was CD8+ T cells sorted from PBMCs, obtained 5 days after the yellow fever booster vaccination. These TCRs come from a young man who received the YFV17D yellow fever vaccine. Both conserved end residues are part of each CDR3. A D gene is named only where the DNA matches it firmly. Part of the rows lack a size; the others show once, few, many or a class for expanded clones.

.	.	TRBV7-7	TRBJ1-1	TGTGCTAGCAGCTCTGACAGGAACACTGAAGCTTTCTTT	CASSSDRNTEAFF
.	few	TRBV7-9	TRBJ2-3	TGTGCCAGCAGATTGACCCCAGATACGCAGTATTTT	CASRLTPDTQYF
.	.	TRBV29-1	TRBJ1-2	TGCAGCGTGGCGGGGGGCCCCCCTCGGGGCTACACCTTC	CSVAGGPPRGYTF
.	many	TRBV6-2/TRBV6-3	TRBJ2-2	TGTGCCAGCAGCCTTACGAACACCGGGGAGCTGTTTTTT	CASSLTNTGELFF
.	few	TRBV4-2	TRBJ2-6	TGTGCCAGCAGCCAAGACCTGCTTTTGGCCGGGGCCAACGTCCTGACTTTC	CASSQDLLLAGANVLTF
.	few	TRBV7-2	TRBJ1-1	TGTGCCAGCAGCTTAGCGGAAACAGGGTATACTGAAGCTTTCTTT	CASSLAETGYTEAFF
.	.	TRBV20-1	TRBJ2-7	TGCAGTGCTAGAGATCGGTCGGATTCACGACCATACCCCTACGAGCAGTACTTC	CSARDRSDSRPYPYEQYF
.	.	TRBV27	TRBJ1-5	TGTGCCAGCGCCGGTCGGCAGGGTGGCAATCAGCCCCAGCATTTT	CASAGRQGGNQPQHF
.	.	TRBV15	TRBJ1-1	TGTGCCACCGGTGATGGACAATTGAACACTGAAGCTTTCTTT	CATGDGQLNTEAFF
.	few	TRBV4-1	TRBJ1-5	TGCGCCAGCAGCCAAGGAGAGGGCCCTTCGCAGCCCCAGCATTTT	CASSQGEGPSQPQHF
TRBD1	few	TRBV4-1	TRBJ1-2	TGCGCCAGCAGCTTCTCAACCGAAGGCCGGGACAGGGAGGTCGGTGGCTACACCTTC	CASSFSTEGRDREVGGYTF
TRBD2	.	TRBV4-1	TRBJ2-7	TGCGCCAGCAGCCAAGATCGGGCTAGCGGGGGTCGCGAGCAGTACTTC	CASSQDRASGGREQYF
TRBD2	.	TRBV4-2	TRBJ2-7	TGTGCCAGCAGCCACTCACTAGCGGATAGCTCCTACGAGCAGTACTTC	CASSHSLADSSYEQYF
.	few	TRBV30	TRBJ1-1	TGTGCCTGGAGTACCCCCTTGGGGCAGGTAAACACTGAAGCTTTCTTT	CAWSTPLGQVNTEAFF
.	.	TRBV29-1	TRBJ1-3	TGCAGCGTTGAAGATGACAGCTCTGGAAACACCATATATTTT	CSVEDDSSGNTIYF
.	few	TRBV20-1	TRBJ2-1	TGCAGTGCTAGGCCCAGGGGGGGTAGGCGCAATGAGCAGTTCTTC	CSARPRGGRRNEQFF
TRBD1	few	TRBV9	TRBJ1-1	TGTGCCAGCAGCGTAGGCCTAGGGGGCTTCACTGAAGCTTTCTTT	CASSVGLGGFTEAFF
.	.	TRBV6-1	TRBJ1-5	TGTGCCAGCAAGAGGGAAACGGCCAATCAGCCCCAGCATTTT	CASKRETANQPQHF
.	.	TRBV7-2	TRBJ2-7	TGTGCCAGCAGCTACAGCTGGGAAGGGCCCTACGAGCAGTACTTC	CASSYSWEGPYEQYF
TRBD2	few	TRBV6-5	TRBJ2-3	TGTGCCAGCAGTGGGGAAGGGGCGGGGGAGGTGTCAGATACGCAGTATTTT	CASSGEGAGEVSDTQYF
TRBD2	few	TRBV7-3	TRBJ2-3	TGTGCCAGCAGCCAGGGAACATCACTAGCGGATGGGGCAGATACGCAGTATTTT	CASSQGTSLADGADTQYF
.	.	TRBV6-5	TRBJ2-1	TGTGCCAGCAGTTACTTAAGCTCCTACAATGAGCAGTTCTTC	CASSYLSSYNEQFF
.	.	TRBV4-2	TRBJ2-1	TGTGCCAGCAGCCAAGTGCAGGGGTTGAATGAGCAGTTCTTC	CASSQVQGLNEQFF
TRBD1	few	TRBV4-1	TRBJ1-4	TGCGCCAGCAGGGTCGTAGGGGGCCGATCTAATGAAAAACTGTTTTTT	CASRVVGGRSNEKLFF
.	.	TRBV6-5	TRBJ1-2	TGTGCCAGCAGTTACTCCTTGGACAGTTTATATGGCTACACCTTC	CASSYSLDSLYGYTF
TRBD1	few	TRBV25-1	TRBJ2-1	TGTGCCAGCAGTGTTTCCGGGACAGGGGGCAATGAGCAGTTCTTC	CASSVSGTGGNEQFF
TRBD2	few	TRBV5-1	TRBJ2-1	TGCGCCAGCAGCTTGCCCCACGGACTAGCGGGGGACAATGAGCAGTTCTTC	CASSLPHGLAGDNEQFF
.	few	TRBV7-6	TRBJ2-7	TGTGCCAGCAGCCGAATTCTACGAGGGGAGAACGAGCAGTACTTC	CASSRILRGENEQYF
TRBD2	few	TRBV15	TRBJ2-1	TGTGCCACCAGCGGCGGGGGAAGCCCCTCCTACAATGAGCAGTTCTTC	CATSGGGSPSYNEQFF
.	.	TRBV5-1	TRBJ2-5	TGCGCCAGCAGCTTGACAGGGCGGAAGGAGACCCAGTACTTC	CASSLTGRKETQYF
.	few	TRBV4-1	TRBJ2-7	TGCGCCAGCAGCCAAGATAGTACCGGCGGGAAACGCTCCTACGAGCAGTACTTC	CASSQDSTGGKRSYEQYF
.	many	TRBV6-5	TRBJ1-3	TGTGCCAGCAGGGGAGGCAGTATCTCTGGAAACACCATATATTTT	CASRGGSISGNTIYF
TRBD1	.	TRBV6-2/TRBV6-3	TRBJ2-3	TGTGCCAGCAGCCTCCCCGGACAGGCCTATGGGACAGATACGCAGTATTTT	CASSLPGQAYGTDTQYF
TRBD2	few	TRBV12-3/TRBV12-4	TRBJ2-7	TGTGCCAGCACTCAGGCTAGCGGGGGGTACGAGCAGTACTTC	CASTQASGGYEQYF
.	.	TRBV19	TRBJ2-3	TGTGCCAGTAGTATGAACGGCTACACAGATACGCAGTATTTT	CASSMNGYTDTQYF
.	.	TRBV6-6	TRBJ2-1	TGTGCCAGCAGTTACGCGACAGCACCCTACAATGAGCAGTTCTTC	CASSYATAPYNEQFF
.	.	TRBV7-9	TRBJ1-2	TGTGCCAGCAGCATGTCCGGGGCCCCTGGGGGCTACACCTTC	CASSMSGAPGGYTF
.	few	TRBV29-1	TRBJ2-5	TGCAGCGTTGTCCCTCAAGAGACCCAGTACTTC	CSVVPQETQYF
.	.	TRBV4-1	TRBJ1-2	TGCGCCAGCAGCCAAGCGGCGCAACAGGGACGAAACTATGGCTACACCTTC	CASSQAAQQGRNYGYTF
.	many	TRBV5-1	TRBJ1-4	TGCGCCAGCAGCTTGCTCGCAGGGGTCGGGGAAAAACTGTTTTTT	CASSLLAGVGEKLFF
.	few	TRBV7-2	TRBJ2-1	TGTGCCAGCGGGTGGGTTGGACCCTACAATGAGCAGTTCTTC	CASGWVGPYNEQFF
.	.	TRBV15	TRBJ2-2	TGTGCCACCGGGACCGGAGTACTGGGCGGGGAGGTGTTTTTT	CATGTGVLGGEVFF
TRBD2	.	TRBV15	TRBJ2-5	TGTGCCACCAGCAGCGGACTAGCGGGGTGGGAGACCCAGTACTTC	CATSSGLAGWETQYF
.	.	TRBV11-2	TRBJ1-1	TGTGCCAGCAGCCCCGAGGGGACCTGGACTTTCTTT	CASSPEGTWTFF
.	few	TRBV10-3	TRBJ1-2	TGTGCCATCAGTGAGTCTAGGCAGGACGGCGGCTACACCTTC	CAISESRQDGGYTF
.	.	TRBV10-3	TRBJ2-3	TGTGCCATCACTCCGGGACCCAGCACAGATACGCAGTATTTT	CAITPGPSTDTQYF
.	.	TRBV7-9	TRBJ2-2	TGTGCCAGCAGCTTAGTGGGGTCTGAGGACACCGGGGAGCTGTTTTTT	CASSLVGSEDTGELFF
.	few	TRBV6-2/TRBV6-3	TRBJ2-7	TGTGCCAGCAGTTCCGGTGGGGGCGCCTCCTACGAGCAGTACTTC	CASSSGGGASYEQYF
TRBD2	few	TRBV4-3	TRBJ2-1	TGCGCCAGCAGCCCGTCGGGGGGCAATGAGCAGTTCTTC	CASSPSGGNEQFF
.	.	TRBV7-9	TRBJ1-6	TGTGCCAGCAGCTCCACAGTATGGAATTCACCCCTCCACTTT	CASSSTVWNSPLHF
TRBD2	.	TRBV5-4	TRBJ2-7	TGTGCCAGCAGCTTCGGGGGGGCGGATAGCGAGCAGTACTTC	CASSFGGADSEQYF
TRBD2	.	TRBV5-1	TRBJ2-1	TGCGCCAGCCATCCAGGACTAGCGGGTACCTACAATGAGCAGTTCTTC	CASHPGLAGTYNEQFF